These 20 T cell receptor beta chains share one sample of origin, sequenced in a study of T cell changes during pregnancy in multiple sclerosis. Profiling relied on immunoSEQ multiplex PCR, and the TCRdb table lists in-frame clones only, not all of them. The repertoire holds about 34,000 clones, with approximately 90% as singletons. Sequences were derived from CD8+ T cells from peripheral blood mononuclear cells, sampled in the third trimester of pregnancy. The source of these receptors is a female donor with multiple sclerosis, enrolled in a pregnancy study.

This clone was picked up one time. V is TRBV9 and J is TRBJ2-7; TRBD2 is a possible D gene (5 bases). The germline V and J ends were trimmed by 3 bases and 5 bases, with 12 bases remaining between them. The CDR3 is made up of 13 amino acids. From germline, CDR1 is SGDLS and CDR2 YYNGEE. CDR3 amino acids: CASSGTPGNEQYF. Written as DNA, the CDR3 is TGTGCCAGCAGCGGAACTCCCGGGAACGAGCAGTACTTC.

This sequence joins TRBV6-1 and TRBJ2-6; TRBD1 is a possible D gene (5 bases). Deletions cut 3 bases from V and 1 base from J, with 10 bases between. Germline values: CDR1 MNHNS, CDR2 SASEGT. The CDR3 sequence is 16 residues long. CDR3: CASSDFQGSGANVLTF. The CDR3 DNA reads TGTGCCAGCAGTGACTTCCAGGGATCTGGGGCCAACGTCCTGACTTTC.

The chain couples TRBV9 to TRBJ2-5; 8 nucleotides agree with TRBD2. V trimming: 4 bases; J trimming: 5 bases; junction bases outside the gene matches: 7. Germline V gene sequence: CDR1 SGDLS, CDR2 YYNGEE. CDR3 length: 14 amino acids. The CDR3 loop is CASSPPGGLETQYF. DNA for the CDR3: TGTGCCAGCAGCCCTCCGGGGGGGCTGGAGACCCAGTACTTC. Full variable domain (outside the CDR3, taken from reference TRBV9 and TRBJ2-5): DSGVTQTPKHLITATGQRVTLRCSPRSGDLSVYWYQQSLDQGLQFLIQYYNGEERAKGNILERFSAQQFPDLHSELNLSSLELGDSALYFCASSPPGGLETQYFGPGTRLLVL.

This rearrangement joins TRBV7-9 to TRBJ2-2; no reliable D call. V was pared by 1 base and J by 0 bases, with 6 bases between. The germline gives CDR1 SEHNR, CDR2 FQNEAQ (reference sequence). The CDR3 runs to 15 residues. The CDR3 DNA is TGTGCCAGCAGCTTAGAGCCTTCGAACACCGGGGAGCTGTTTTTT. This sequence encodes CASSLEPSNTGELFF.

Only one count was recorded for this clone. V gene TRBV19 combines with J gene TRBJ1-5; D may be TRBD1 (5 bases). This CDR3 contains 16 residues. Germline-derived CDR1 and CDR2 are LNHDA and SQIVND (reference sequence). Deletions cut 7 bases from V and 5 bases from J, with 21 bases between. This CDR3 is CASIWGSGGSHQPQHF. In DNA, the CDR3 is TGTGCCAGTATTTGGGGCTCCGGCGGATCACATCAGCCCCAGCATTTT.

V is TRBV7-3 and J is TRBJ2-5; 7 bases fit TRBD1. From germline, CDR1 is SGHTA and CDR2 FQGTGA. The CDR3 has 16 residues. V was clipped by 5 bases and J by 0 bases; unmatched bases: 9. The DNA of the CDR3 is TGTGCCAGCAGCCCAGTCGGACAGGCAAACCAAGAGACCCAGTACTTC. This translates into CASSPVGQANQETQYF. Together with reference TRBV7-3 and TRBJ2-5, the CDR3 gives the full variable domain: GAGVSQTPSNKVTEKGKYVELRCDPISGHTALYWYRQSLGQGPEFLIYFQGTGAADDSGLPNDRFFAVRPEGSVSTLKIQRTERGDSAVYLCASSPVGQANQETQYFGPGTRLLVL.

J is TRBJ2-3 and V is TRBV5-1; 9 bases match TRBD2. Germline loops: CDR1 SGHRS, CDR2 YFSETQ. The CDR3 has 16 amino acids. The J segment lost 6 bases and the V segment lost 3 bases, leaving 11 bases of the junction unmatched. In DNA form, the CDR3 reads TGCGCCAGCAGCTCGGCTCCGGCGGGGGGGGAGGATACGCAGTATTTT. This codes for CASSSAPAGGEDTQYF.

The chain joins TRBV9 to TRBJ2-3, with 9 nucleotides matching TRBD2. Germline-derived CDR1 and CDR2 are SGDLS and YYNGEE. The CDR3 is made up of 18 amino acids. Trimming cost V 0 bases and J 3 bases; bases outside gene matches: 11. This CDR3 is CASSVGGGGAGGTDTQYF. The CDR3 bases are TGTGCCAGCAGCGTAGGAGGGGGTGGAGCGGGGGGAACAGATACGCAGTATTTT.

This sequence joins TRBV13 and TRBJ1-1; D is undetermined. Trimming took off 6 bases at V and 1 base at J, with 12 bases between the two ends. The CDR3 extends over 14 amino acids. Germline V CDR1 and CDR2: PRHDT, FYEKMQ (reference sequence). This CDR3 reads CASSRRSGNTEAFF. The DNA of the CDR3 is TGTGCCAGCAGTAGGCGGTCCGGGAACACTGAAGCTTTCTTT.

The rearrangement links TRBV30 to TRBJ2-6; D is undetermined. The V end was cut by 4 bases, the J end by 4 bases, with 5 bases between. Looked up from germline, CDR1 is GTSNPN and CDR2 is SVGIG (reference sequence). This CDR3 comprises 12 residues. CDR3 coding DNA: TGTGCCTGGAACTTAGGGGCCAACGTCCTGACTTTC. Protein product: CAWNLGANVLTF.

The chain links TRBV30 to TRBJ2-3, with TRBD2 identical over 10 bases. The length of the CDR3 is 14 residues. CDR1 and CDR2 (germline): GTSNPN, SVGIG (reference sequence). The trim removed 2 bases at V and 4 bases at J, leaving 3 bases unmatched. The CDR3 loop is CAWSMSGGADTQYF. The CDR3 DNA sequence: TGTGCCTGGAGTATGAGCGGGGGGGCAGATACGCAGTATTTT.

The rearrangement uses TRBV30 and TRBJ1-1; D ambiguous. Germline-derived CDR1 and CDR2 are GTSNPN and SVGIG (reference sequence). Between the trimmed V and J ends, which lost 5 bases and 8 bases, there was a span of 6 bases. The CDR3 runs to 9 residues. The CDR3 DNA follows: TGTGCCTGGTTCAGGGAAGCTTTCTTT. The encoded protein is CAWFREAFF.

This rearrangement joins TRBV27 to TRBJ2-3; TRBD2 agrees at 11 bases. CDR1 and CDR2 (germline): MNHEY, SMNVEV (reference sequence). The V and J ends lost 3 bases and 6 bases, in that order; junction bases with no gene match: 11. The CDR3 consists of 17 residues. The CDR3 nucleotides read TGTGCCAGCAGTTTCCACCTAGCGGGGGGTCCCTCGGATACGCAGTATTTT. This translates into CASSFHLAGGPSDTQYF.

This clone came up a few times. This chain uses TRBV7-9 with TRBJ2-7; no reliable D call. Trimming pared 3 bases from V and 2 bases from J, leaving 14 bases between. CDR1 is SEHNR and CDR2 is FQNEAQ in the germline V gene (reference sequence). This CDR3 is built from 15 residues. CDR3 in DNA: TGTGCCAGCAGCTTTAGCCCTTCCCCAACCTACGAGCAGTACTTC. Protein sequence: CASSFSPSPTYEQYF.

The CDR3, as DNA: TGCGCCAGCAGCCCTGAGTGGCGGGGGGGCCGTGAGACCCAGTACTTC. Translated, it gives CASSPEWRGGRETQYF. This chain joins TRBV5-1 and TRBJ2-5; 9 bases align to TRBD2. The CDR3 is 16 amino acids. The ends lost 4 bases at V and 5 bases at J; junction bases unmatched: 12. Germline V gene data show CDR1 as SGHRS and CDR2 as YFSETQ. The variable domain in full, with the rest retrieved from reference TRBV5-1 and TRBJ2-5, is KAGVTQTPRYLIKTRGQQVTLSCSPISGHRSVSWYQQTPGQGLQFLFEYFSETQRNKGNFPGRFSGRQFSNSRSEMNVSTLELGDSALYLCASSPEWRGGRETQYFGPGTRLLVL.

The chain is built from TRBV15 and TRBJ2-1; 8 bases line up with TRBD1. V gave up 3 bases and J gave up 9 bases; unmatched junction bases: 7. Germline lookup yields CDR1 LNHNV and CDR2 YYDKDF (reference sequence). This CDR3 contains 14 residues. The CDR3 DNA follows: TGTGCCACCAGCAGCCCAGGGGGCTGGGGTGAGCAGTTCTTC. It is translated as CATSSPGGWGEQFF.

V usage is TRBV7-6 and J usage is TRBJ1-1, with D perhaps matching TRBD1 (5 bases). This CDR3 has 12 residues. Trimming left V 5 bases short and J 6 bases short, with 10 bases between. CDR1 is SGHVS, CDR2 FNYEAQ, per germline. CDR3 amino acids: CASSPTESEAFF. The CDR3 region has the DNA TGTGCCAGCAGCCCGACAGAGTCTGAAGCTTTCTTT.

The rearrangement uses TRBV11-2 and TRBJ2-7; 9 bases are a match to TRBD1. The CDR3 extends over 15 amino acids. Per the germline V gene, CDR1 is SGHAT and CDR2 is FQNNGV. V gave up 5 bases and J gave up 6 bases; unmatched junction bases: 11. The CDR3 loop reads CASSLYTGTGTEQYF. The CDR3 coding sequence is TGTGCCAGCAGCCTTTATACCGGGACAGGGACCGAGCAGTACTTC.

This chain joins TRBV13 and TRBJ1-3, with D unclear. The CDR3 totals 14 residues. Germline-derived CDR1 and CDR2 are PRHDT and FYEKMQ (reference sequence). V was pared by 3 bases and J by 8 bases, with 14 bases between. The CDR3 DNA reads TGTGCCAGCAGCTTGATCTGGGTGGAGGACACCATATATTTT. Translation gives CASSLIWVEDTIYF.

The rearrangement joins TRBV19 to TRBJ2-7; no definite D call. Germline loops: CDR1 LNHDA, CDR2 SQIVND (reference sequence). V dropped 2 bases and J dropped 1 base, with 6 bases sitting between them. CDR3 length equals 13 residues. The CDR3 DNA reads TGTGCCAGTAGTATATTCCCATCCTACGAGCAGTACTTC. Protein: CASSIFPSYEQYF.